Here is one T cell receptor beta chain with its context. Its antigen is still unknown. This sample is drawn from a study of vaccination and CD4 T cells after COVID-19. As for treatment: roughly 10-day PBMC culture with coronavirus spike peptide pools or control peptides (ViraFEST assay). V lost 3 bases and J 1 base, leaving 15 bases between the germline ends. The CDR3 extends over 16 amino acids. From germline, CDR1 is SGHTA and CDR2 FQGNSA. Cultured CD4+ T cells had their DNA profiled by the Oncomine TCR Beta short-read assay. TCRdb independently ran MiXCR on the PCR reads; one entry per CDR3 protein. The data contain about 8,900 distinct CDR3 sequences, around 60% of them singletons.

This sequence originates from a human donor who had recovered from COVID-19. The chain employs TRBV7-2 and TRBJ1-1, with D possibly matching TRBD1 (6 bases). Sequencing used CD4+ T cells from blood, cultured in vitro. CDR3 DNA sequence: TGTGCCAGCAGCTTCCGCCCCGGGACAACGAACACTGAAGCTTTCTTT. Translation: CASSFRPGTTNTEAFF.